This T cell receptor (beta chain) was profiled in a study of T cells in Graves' hyperthyroidism and ophthalmopathy. TCR beta CDR3 regions were amplified from RNA transcripts. The HTBI set primed first-round TCR CDR3 RT-PCR. TCRdb called the multiplex PCR reads again in MiXCR, with one record for every CDR3 protein. The sample records about 420,000 distinct CDR3 sequences, around 13% being singletons. With V trimmed by 5 bases and J by 3 bases, 7 bases remained unmatched. The CDR3 spans 14 residues. In this sample, this clonotype turned up many times. The material sequenced was blood. The origin of this receptor is a woman aged 18-29 years with Graves' hyperthyroidism. The chain is built from TRBV12-3 or TRBV12-4 and TRBJ2-7; 7 nucleotides align to TRBD2. CDR3 sequence: CASSPPSGNYEQYF. The DNA of the CDR3 is TGTGCCAGCAGTCCGCCCAGCGGGAACTACGAGCAGTACTTC.